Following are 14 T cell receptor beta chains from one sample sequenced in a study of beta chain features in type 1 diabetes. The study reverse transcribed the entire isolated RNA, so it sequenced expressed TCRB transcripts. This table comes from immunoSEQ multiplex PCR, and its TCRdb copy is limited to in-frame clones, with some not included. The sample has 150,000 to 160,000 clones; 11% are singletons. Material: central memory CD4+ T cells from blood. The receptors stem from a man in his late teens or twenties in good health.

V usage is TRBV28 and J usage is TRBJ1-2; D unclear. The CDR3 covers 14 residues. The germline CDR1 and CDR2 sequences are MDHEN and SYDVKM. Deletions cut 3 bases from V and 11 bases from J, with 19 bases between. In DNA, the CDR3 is TGTGCCAGCAGTTTCCGAGGATTCGCGGTAGGGTACACCTTC. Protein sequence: CASSFRGFAVGYTF.

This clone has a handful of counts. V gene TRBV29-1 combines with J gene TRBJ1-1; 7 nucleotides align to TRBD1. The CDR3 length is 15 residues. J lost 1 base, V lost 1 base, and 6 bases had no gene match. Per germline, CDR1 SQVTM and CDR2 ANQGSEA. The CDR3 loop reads CSVEGKGAPNTEAFF. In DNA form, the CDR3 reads TGCAGCGTTGAAGGGAAGGGGGCCCCGAACACTGAAGCTTTCTTT.

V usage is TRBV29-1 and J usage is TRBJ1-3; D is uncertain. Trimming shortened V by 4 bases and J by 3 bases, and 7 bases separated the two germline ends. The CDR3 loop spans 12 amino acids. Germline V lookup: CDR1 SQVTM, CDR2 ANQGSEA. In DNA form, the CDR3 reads TGCAGCGTTGCGGGGTTTGGAAACACCATATATTTT. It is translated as CSVAGFGNTIYF.

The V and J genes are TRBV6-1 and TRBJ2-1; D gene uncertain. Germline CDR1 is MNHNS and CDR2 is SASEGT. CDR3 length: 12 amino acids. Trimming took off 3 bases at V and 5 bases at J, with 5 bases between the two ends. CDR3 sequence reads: CASSEVHNEQFF. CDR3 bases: TGTGCCAGCAGTGAGGTCCACAATGAGCAGTTCTTC.

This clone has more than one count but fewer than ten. In DNA form, the CDR3 reads TGTGCCAGCAGTTTTGGCAGGGGGAGAACAGATACGCAGTATTTT. Its translation: CASSFGRGRTDTQYF. This chain links TRBV28 with TRBJ2-3; 7 bases line up with TRBD1. Germline V CDR1 and CDR2: MDHEN, SYDVKM. The V and J ends lost 3 bases and 3 bases, in that order; junction bases with no gene match: 6. This CDR3 has 15 residues.

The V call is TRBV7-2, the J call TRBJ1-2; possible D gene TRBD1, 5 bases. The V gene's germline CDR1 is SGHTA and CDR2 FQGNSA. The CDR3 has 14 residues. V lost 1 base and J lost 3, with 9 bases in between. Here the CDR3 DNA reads TGTGCCAGCAGCTTAGGGGGACGGGACTATGGCTACACCTTC. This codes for CASSLGGRDYGYTF.

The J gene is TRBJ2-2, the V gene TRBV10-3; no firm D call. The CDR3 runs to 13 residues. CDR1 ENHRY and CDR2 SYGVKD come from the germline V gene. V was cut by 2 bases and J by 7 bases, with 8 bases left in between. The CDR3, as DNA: TGTGCCATCAGTGAGAGGAGTGACGGGGAGCTGTTTTTT. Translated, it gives CAISERSDGELFF.

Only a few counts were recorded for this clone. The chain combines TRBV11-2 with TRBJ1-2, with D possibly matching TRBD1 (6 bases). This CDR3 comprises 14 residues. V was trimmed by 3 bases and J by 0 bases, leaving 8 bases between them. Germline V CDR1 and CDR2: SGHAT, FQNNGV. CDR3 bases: TGTGCCAGCAGCTTCACAGGGACTAACTATGGCTACACCTTC. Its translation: CASSFTGTNYGYTF. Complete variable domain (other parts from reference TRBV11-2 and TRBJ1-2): EAGVAQSPRYKIIEKRQSVAFWCNPISGHATLYWYQQILGQGPKLLIQFQNNGVVDDSQLPKDRFSAERLKGVDSTLKIQPAKLEDSAVYLCASSFTGTNYGYTFGSGTRLTVV.

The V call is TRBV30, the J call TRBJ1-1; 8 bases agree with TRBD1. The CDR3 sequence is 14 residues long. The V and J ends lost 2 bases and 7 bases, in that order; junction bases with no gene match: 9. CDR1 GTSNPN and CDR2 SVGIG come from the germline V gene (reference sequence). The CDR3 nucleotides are TGTGCCTGGAGTTCAACCCAGGGGGCTGATGAAGCTTTCTTT. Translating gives CAWSSTQGADEAFF.

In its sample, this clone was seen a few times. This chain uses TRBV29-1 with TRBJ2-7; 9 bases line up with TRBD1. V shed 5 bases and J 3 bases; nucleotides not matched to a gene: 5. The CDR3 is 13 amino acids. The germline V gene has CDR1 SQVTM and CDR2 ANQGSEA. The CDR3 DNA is TGCAGCGTTTCACAGGGGGCATTCTACGAGCAGTACTTC. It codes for CSVSQGAFYEQYF.

CDR3 sequence reads: CASSSTRTGVSYTF. Written as DNA, the CDR3 is TGTGCCAGCAGCTCCACCCGGACAGGGGTCAGCTACACCTTC. This chain joins TRBV7-8 and TRBJ1-2, with 9 bases lining up with TRBD1. CDR3 size: 14 residues. Germline CDR1 SGHVS, CDR2 FQNEAQ. V lost 4 bases, J lost 9 bases, and 9 bases stayed unmatched.

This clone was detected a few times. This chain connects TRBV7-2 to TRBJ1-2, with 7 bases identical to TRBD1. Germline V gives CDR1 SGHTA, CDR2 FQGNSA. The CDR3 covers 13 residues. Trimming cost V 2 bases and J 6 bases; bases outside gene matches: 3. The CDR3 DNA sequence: TGTGCCAGCAGCTTAAACCAGGGGGATGGCTACACCTTC. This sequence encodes CASSLNQGDGYTF.

In DNA form, the CDR3 reads TGTGCCAGCAGCCAAGATTCTTCGAAAGAGACCCAGTACTTC. Translated: CASSQDSSKETQYF. This chain joins TRBV4-2 and TRBJ2-5; D ambiguous. This CDR3 has 14 residues. Trimming cost V 0 bases and J 3 bases, with 8 bases left between them. The germline V gene has CDR1 LGHNA and CDR2 YNFKEQ.

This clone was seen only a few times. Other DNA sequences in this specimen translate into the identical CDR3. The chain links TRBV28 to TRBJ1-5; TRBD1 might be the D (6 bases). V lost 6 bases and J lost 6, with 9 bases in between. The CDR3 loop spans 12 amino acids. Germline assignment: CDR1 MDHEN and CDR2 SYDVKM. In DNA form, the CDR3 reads TGTGCCAGCAGACAGGGTAGTCAGCCCCAGCATTTT. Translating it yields CASRQGSQPQHF.